The clone carrying this TCR beta chain was seen ten or more times. Its specificity is not known. In the library, unique molecular identifiers were attached to individual cDNA molecules. MiXCR was run by TCRdb on the RACE reads, yielding one entry per CDR3 protein. The sample has some 360,000 distinct CDR3 sequences; 4.5% to 5.5% are singletons. These data belong to a study of human T cells and chemical hapten exposure. Overall study findings and caveats: No change in TCRs above 1 in 1000 frequency was produced by DPC sensitization. More PT1 expanded TCRs went with higher patch test scores.

Time point defined: pre-sensitization, week 0. As to treatment: therapeutic diphenylcyclopropenone sensitization with weekly scalp DPC. Samples of blood were obtained prior to the application of each patch test. The input for sequencing was whole blood, taken in connection with sensitization to the hapten diphenylcyclopropenone (DPC). This TCR derives from a woman between 45 and 60 years old with alopecia areata. Some clones in this sample may be carry-over from other donors' samples.

The CDR3 here is CASSQGALGNQPQHF. CDR3 nucleotides: TGTGCCAGCAGTCAAGGGGCTCTGGGCAATCAGCCCCAGCATTTT. J is TRBJ1-5 and V is TRBV28; D is possibly TRBD1 (5 bases). The CDR3 runs to 15 residues. The germline gives CDR1 MDHEN, CDR2 SYDVKM. V lost 5 bases and J 2 bases, leaving 13 bases between the germline ends.